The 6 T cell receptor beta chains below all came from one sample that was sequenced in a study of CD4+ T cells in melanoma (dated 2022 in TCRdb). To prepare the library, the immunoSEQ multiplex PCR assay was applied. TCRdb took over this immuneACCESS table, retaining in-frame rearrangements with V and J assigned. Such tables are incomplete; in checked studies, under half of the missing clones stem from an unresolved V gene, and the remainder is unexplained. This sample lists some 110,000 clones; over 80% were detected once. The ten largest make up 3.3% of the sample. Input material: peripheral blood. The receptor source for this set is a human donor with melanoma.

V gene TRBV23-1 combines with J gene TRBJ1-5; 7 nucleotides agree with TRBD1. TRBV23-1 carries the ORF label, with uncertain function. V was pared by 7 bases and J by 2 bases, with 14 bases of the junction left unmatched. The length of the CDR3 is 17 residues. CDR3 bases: TGCGCCAGCACACCGACAGGGTACCAGCGAGGCAATCAGCCCCAGCATTTT. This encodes CASTPTGYQRGNQPQHF.

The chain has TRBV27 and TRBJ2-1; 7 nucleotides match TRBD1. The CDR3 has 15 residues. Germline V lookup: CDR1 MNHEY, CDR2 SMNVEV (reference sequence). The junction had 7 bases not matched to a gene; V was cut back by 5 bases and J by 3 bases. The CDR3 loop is CASSPRDSNYNEQFF. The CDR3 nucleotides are TGTGCCAGCAGTCCCCGGGACAGTAACTACAATGAGCAGTTCTTC.

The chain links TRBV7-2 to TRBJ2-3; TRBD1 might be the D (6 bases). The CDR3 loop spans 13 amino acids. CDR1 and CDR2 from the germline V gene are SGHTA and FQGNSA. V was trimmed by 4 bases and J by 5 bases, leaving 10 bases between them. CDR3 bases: TGTGCCAGCAGCTACAGGGTTGGAGATACGCAGTATTTT. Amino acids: CASSYRVGDTQYF.

CDR3 DNA: TGTGCTAGTGGTACTTCCTACAATGAGCAGTTCTTC. Translated, it gives CASGTSYNEQFF. The gene calls are TRBV12-5 and TRBJ2-1, with unresolved D. V lost 5 bases, J lost 1 base, and 3 bases lay in between. Germline V lookup: CDR1 LGHNT, CDR2 FRNRAP. The CDR3 contains 12 residues.

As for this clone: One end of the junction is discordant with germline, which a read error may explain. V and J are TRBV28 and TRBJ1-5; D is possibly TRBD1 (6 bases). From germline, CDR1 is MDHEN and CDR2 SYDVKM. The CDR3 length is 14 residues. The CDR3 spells CASTTGISDQPQHF. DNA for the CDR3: TGTGCCAGCACAACAGGGATTAGCGATCAGCCCCAGCATTTT.

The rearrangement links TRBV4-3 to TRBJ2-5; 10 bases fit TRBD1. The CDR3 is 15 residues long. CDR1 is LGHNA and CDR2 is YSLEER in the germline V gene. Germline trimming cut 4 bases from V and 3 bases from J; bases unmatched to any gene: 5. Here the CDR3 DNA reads TGCGCCAGCAGCCGGAGAGGACAGGGGGAAGAGACCCAGTACTTC. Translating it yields CASSRRGQGEETQYF.